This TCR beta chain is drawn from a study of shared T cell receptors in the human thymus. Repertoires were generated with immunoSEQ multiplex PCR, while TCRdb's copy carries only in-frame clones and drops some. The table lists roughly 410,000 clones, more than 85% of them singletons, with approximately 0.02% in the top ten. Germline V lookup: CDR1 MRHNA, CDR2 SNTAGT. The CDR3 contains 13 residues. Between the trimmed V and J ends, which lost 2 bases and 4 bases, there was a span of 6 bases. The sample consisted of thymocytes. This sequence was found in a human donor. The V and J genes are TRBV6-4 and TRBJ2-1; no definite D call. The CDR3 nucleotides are TGTGCCAGCAGTGACATGTATTACAATGAGCAGTTCTTC. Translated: CASSDMYYNEQFF.